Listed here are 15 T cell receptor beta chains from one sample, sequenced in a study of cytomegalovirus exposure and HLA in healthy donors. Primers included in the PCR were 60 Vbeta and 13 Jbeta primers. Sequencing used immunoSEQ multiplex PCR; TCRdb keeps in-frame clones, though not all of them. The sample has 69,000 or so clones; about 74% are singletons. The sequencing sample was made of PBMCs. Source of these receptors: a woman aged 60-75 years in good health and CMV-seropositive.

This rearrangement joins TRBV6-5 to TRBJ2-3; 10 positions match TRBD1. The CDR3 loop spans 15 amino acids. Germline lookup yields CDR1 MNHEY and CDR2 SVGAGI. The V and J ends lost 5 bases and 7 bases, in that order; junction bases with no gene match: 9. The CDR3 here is CASSHGETGGHTQYF. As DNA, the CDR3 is TGTGCCAGCAGTCACGGTGAGACAGGGGGCCATACGCAGTATTTT.

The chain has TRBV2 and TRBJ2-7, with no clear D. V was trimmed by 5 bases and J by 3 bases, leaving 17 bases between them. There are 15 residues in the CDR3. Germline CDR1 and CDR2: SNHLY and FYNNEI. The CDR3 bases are TGTGCCAGCAGTCCTTCGAACCAGAGGCGCTACGAGCAGTACTTC. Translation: CASSPSNQRRYEQYF. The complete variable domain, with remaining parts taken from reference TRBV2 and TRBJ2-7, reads EPEVTQTPSHQVTQMGQEVILRCVPISNHLYFYWYRQILGQKVEFLVSFYNNEISEKSEIFDDQFSVERPDGSNFTLKIRSTKLEDSAMYFCASSPSNQRRYEQYFGPGTRLTVT.

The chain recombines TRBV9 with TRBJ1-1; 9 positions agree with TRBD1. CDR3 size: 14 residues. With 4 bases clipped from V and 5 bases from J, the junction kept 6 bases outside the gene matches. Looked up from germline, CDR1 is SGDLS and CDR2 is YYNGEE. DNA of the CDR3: TGTGCCAGCAGCCCTCAGACAGGGGGTACTGAAGCTTTCTTT. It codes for CASSPQTGGTEAFF.

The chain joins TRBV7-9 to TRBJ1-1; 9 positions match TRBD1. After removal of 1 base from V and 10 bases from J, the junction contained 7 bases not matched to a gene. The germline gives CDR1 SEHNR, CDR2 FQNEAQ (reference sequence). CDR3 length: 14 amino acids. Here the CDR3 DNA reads TGTGCCAGCAGCTTAGAACACAGGGGGCAAGGAGCTTTCTTT. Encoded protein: CASSLEHRGQGAFF.

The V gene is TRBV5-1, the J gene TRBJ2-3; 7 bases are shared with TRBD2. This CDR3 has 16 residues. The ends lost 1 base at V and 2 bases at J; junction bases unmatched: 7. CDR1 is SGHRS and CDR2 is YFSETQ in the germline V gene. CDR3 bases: TGCGCCAGCAGCTTGAATGCGGGAGTCCCCACAGATACGCAGTATTTT. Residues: CASSLNAGVPTDTQYF.

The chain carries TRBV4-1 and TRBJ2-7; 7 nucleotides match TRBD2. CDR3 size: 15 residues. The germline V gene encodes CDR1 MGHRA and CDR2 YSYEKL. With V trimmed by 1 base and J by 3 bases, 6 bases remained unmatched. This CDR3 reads CASSQVGAGRYEQYF. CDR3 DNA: TGCGCCAGCAGCCAAGTGGGAGCGGGGCGCTACGAGCAGTACTTC.

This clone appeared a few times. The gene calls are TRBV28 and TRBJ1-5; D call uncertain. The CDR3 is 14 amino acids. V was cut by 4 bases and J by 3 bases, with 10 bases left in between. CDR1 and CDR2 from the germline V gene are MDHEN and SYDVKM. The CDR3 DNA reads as TGTGCCAGCAGTTCCCCCTATACCAATCAGCCCCAGCATTTT. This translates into CASSSPYTNQPQHF.

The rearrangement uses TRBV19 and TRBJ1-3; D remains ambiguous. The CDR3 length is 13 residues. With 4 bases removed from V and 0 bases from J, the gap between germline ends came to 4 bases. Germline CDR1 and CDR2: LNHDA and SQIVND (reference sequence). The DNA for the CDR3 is TGTGCCAGTAGTACCATCTCTGGAAACACCATATATTTT. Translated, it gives CASSTISGNTIYF.

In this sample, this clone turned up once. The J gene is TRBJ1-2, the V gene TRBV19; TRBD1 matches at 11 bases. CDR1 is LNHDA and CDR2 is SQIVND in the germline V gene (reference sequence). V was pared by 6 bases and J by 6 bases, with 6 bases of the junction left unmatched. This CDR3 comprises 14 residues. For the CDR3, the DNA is TGTGCCAGTAGGGACAGGGGGCGGCCCGATGGCTACACCTTC. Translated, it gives CASRDRGRPDGYTF.

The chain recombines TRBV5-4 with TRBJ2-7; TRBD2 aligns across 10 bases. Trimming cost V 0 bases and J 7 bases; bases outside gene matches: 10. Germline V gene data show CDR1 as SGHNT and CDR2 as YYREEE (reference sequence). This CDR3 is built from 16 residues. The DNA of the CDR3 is TGTGCCAGCAGCTTGGAGGGGCTAGCGGGAGCTCGAGAGCAGTACTTC. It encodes CASSLEGLAGAREQYF.

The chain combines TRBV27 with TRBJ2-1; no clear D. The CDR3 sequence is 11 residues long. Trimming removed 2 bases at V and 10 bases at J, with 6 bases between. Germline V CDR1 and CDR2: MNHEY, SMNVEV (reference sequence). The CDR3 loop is CASSLGREQFF. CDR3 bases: TGTGCCAGCAGTTTAGGGCGCGAGCAGTTCTTC.

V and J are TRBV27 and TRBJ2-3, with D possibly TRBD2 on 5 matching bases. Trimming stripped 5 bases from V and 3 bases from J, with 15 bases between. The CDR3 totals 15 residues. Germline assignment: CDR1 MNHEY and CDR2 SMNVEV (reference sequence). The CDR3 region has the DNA TGTGCCAGCAGTCCACCGGGGTTGAGGACAGATACGCAGTATTTT. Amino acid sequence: CASSPPGLRTDTQYF.

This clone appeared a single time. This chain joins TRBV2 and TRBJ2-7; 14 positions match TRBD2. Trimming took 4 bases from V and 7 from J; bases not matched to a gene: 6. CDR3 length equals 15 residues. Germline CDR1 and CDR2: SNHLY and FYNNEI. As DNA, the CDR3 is TGTGCCAGCAGTGGACTAGCGGGGGGGAATAGGGAGCAGTACTTC. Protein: CASSGLAGGNREQYF. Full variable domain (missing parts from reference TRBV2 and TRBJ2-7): EPEVTQTPSHQVTQMGQEVILRCVPISNHLYFYWYRQILGQKVEFLVSFYNNEISEKSEIFDDQFSVERPDGSNFTLKIRSTKLEDSAMYFCASSGLAGGNREQYFGPGTRLTVT.

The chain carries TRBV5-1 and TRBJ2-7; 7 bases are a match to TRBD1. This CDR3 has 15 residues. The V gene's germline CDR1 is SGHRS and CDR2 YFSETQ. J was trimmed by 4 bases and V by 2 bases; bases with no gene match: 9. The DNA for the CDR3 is TGCGCCAGCAGCTTTTCAAGCGGCAGGGGGTACGAGCAGTACTTC. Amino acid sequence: CASSFSSGRGYEQYF.

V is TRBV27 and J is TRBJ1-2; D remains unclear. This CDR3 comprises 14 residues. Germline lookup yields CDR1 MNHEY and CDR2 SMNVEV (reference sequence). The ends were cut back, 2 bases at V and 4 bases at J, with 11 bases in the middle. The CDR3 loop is CASSLDQAGYGYTF. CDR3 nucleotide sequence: TGTGCCAGCAGTTTAGATCAGGCGGGCTATGGCTACACCTTC.